A selection of T cell receptor beta chains follows, all from one sample in a study of Graves' ophthalmopathy and Graves' hyperthyroidism. TCRdb processed the multiplex PCR reads anew with MiXCR; each CDR3 protein has one entry. The sample contains hundreds of thousands of distinct CDR3 sequences, 15% to 17% of which appear only once. Source material: peripheral blood. The source is a woman younger than 35 with stable Graves' hyperthyroidism. The CDR3 runs from the conserved cysteine through the conserved F or W. Not all rows give a size; the values are once, few, many and, for expanded clones, a class.

size: NA
J: TRBJ1-6
V: TRBV27
CDR3: CASTPGAGVDSPLHF

size: few
J: TRBJ2-2
V: TRBV20-1
CDR3: CSATRTGAGELFF

size: few
J: TRBJ1-1
V: TRBV5-1
CDR3: CASKLTWVNTEAFF

size: many
J: TRBJ1-1
V: TRBV6-1
CDR3: CASSERVEPGQGNTEAFF

size: few
J: TRBJ2-3
V: TRBV12-5
CDR3: CASGLGLQGAITDTQYF

size: many
J: TRBJ2-7
V: TRBV7-4
CDR3: CASKRGRFYEQYF

size: many
J: TRBJ1-2
V: TRBV2
CDR3: CASSVERNYGYTF

size: many
J: TRBJ1-2
V: TRBV4-2
CDR3: CASSQEVRDRDYGYTF

size: NA
J: TRBJ2-7
V: TRBV28
CDR3: CASLSDSYEQYF

size: NA
J: TRBJ1-1
V: TRBV20-1
CDR3: CSARLGTEVTEAFF

size: many
J: TRBJ1-1
V: TRBV7-6
CDR3: CASSSLTDKVNTEAFF

size: many
J: TRBJ2-2
V: TRBV7-8
CDR3: CASSGGTGGTGELFF

size: many
J: TRBJ2-2
V: TRBV20-1
CDR3: CSFAGDNTGELFF

size: many
J: TRBJ1-2
V: TRBV12-3/TRBV12-4
CDR3: CASSHPGANYGYTF

size: many
J: TRBJ1-6
V: TRBV4-1
CDR3: CASKGTLNSPLHF

size: many
J: TRBJ2-2
V: TRBV5-8
CDR3: CASSGRDRNTGELFF

size: few
J: TRBJ2-5
V: TRBV7-6
CDR3: CASSLTSGTQETQYF

size: many
J: TRBJ1-1
V: TRBV20-1
CDR3: CSARDPLGRRNTEAFF

size: many
J: TRBJ1-5
V: TRBV20-1
CDR3: CSATDRRGKLSNQPQHF

size: many
J: TRBJ2-7
V: TRBV6-5
CDR3: CASSLRDRGGEQYF

size: NA
J: TRBJ1-2
V: TRBV19
CDR3: CASSMGQGAKGYTF

size: NA
J: TRBJ2-7
V: TRBV9
CDR3: CASSVGAGFTLYEQYF

size: NA
J: TRBJ1-2
V: TRBV4-2
CDR3: CASSQDGQLYGYTF

size: many
J: TRBJ1-5
V: TRBV29-1
CDR3: CSVAEGINQPQHF

size: many
J: TRBJ2-5
V: TRBV19
CDR3: CASSRTAGETQYF

size: many
J: TRBJ1-1
V: TRBV12-3/TRBV12-4
CDR3: CASRRGDREAFF

size: once
J: TRBJ2-2
V: TRBV6-2/TRBV6-3
CDR3: CARRGGNTGELFF

size: NA
J: TRBJ2-7
V: TRBV7-2
CDR3: CASSSRDPPPYF

size: many
J: TRBJ2-5
V: TRBV5-1
CDR3: CASSFDRVGETQYF

size: many
J: TRBJ2-7
V: TRBV12-3/TRBV12-4
CDR3: CASSLPGPLYEQYF